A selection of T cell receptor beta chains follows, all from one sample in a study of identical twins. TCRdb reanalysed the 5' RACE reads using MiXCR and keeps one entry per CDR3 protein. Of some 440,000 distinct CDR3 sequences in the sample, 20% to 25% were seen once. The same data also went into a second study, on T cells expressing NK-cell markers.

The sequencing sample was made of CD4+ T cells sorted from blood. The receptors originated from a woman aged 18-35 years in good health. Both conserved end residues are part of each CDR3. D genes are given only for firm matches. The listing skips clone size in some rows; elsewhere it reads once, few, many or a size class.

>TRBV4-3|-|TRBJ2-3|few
TGCGCCAGCAGCCCTCGGGTGTTTGAGGATTCTAGCACAGATACGCAGTATTTT
CASSPRVFEDSSTDTQYF
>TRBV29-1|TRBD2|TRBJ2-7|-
TGCAGCGTTTCTAGCGGGGGATACGAGCAGTACTTC
CSVSSGGYEQYF
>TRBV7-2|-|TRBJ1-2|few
TGTGCCAGCAGCCCAGGGGCCACTAACTATGGCTACACCTTC
CASSPGATNYGYTF
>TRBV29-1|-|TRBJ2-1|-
TGCAGCGCTCGGGATAGAGGGTCATGGGAGCAGTTCTTC
CSARDRGSWEQFF
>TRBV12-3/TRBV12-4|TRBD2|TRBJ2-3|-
TGTGCCAGCAGTTCTGTTAGCGGGGATACGCAGTATTTT
CASSSVSGDTQYF
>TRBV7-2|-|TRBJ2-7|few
TGTGCCAGCAGCTCCAGGTCTGGGTTCGGCGAGCAGTACTTC
CASSSRSGFGEQYF
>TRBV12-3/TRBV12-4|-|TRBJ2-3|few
TGTGCCAGCAGTCCTACAGGGTATACGCAGTATTTT
CASSPTGYTQYF
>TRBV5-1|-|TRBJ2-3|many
TGCGCCAGCAGTAGGATGGACGACACAGATACGCAGTATTTT
CASSRMDDTDTQYF
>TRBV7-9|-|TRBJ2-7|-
TGTGCCAGCAGCTTAAGGGGCCCGGATTCCTACGAGCAGTACTTC
CASSLRGPDSYEQYF
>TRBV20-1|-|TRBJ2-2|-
TGCAGTGCCAGACCTCCGCCCGACCAAACAAACACCGGGGAGCTGTTTTTT
CSARPPPDQTNTGELFF
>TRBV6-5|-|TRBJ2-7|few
TGTGCCAGCAGTTACTTAGCAGGGGAGTACGAGCAGTACTTC
CASSYLAGEYEQYF
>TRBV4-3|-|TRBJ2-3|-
TGCGCCAGCAGCCAACGGGAGACGACAGATACGCAGTATTTT
CASSQRETTDTQYF
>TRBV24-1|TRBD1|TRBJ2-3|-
TGTGCCACCAGTGATTCCCCGGACAGGACAGATACGCAGTATTTT
CATSDSPDRTDTQYF
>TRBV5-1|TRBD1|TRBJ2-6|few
TGCGCCAGCAGCCCCGGGACAGGGGGCTCTGGGGCCAACGTCCTGACTTTC
CASSPGTGGSGANVLTF
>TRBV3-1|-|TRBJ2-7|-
TGTGCCAGCAGCCAAGGCCCCTCCGGGGGATCCTACGAGCAGTACTTC
CASSQGPSGGSYEQYF
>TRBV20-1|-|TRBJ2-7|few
TGCAGTGCTAGACACCCGTCGCGGGGGCAGTACTTC
CSARHPSRGQYF
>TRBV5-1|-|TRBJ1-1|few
TGCGCCAGCAGCTTGGAGGGACGGTGGAACACTGAAGCTTTCTTT
CASSLEGRWNTEAFF
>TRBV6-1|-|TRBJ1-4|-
TGTGCCAGCAGTGTGCCGGGGGCTACTAATGAAAAACTGTTTTTT
CASSVPGATNEKLFF
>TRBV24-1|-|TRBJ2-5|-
TGTGCCACCAGTGGACCCCGCGGGACCCAGTACTTC
CATSGPRGTQYF
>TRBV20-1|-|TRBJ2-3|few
TGCAGTGCTCGGGAGACAGAGTCTAGCACAGATACGCAGTATTTT
CSARETESSTDTQYF
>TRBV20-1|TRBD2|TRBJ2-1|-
TGCAGTGCTAGAGATCCCACTAGCGGGCACAATGAGCAGTTCTTC
CSARDPTSGHNEQFF
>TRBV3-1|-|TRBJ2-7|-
TGTGCCAGCAGCCAAGAAGCGGGCAGGCCACTCTACGAGCAGTACTTC
CASSQEAGRPLYEQYF
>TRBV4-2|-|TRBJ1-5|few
TGTGCCAGCAGCCAAGATTGGGCATCCCCCCATCAGCCCCAGCATTTT
CASSQDWASPHQPQHF
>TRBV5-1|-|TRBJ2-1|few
TGCGCCAGCCGGGTGGACAGCTCCTACAATGAGCAGTTCTTC
CASRVDSSYNEQFF
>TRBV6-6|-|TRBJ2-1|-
TGTGCCAGCCAAGGGACCACTGGCTTCTTC
CASQGTTGFF
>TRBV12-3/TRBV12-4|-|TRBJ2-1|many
TGTGCCAGCAGTTTTTACCAGGGCGGAAATGAGCAGTTCTTC
CASSFYQGGNEQFF
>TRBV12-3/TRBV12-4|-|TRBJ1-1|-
TGTGCCAGCAGTTTGAGGTTCAACACTGAAGCTTTCTTT
CASSLRFNTEAFF
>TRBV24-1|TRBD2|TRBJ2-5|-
TGTGCCACCAGTGCGGGGGGAGAAGAGACCCAGTACTTC
CATSAGGEETQYF
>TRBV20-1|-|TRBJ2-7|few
TGCAGTGCTCGAAACAGGGTTGAGCAGTACTTC
CSARNRVEQYF
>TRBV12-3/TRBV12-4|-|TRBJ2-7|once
TGTGCCAGCAGTCCTTTACAGGGAACCTACGAGCAGTACTTC
CASSPLQGTYEQYF
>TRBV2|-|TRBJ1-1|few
TGTGCCAGCAGTGCCCCCCTTCGCCCTGAAGCTTTCTTT
CASSAPLRPEAFF
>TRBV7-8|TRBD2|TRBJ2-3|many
TGTGCCAGCAGCTTGCGGGACTACCCAGATACGCAGTATTTT
CASSLRDYPDTQYF
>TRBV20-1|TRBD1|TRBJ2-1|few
TGCAGTGCATCTCCGGGACAGGTCGTAAATGAGCAGTTCTTC
CSASPGQVVNEQFF
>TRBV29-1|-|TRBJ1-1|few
TGCAGCGTTGTCGGCGGAGGGGGGGCTTTCTTT
CSVVGGGGAFF
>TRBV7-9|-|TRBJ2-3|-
TGTGCCAGCAGCTTATCGGGGAACACAGATACGCAGTATTTT
CASSLSGNTDTQYF
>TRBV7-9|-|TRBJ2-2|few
TGTGCCAGCAGCTTTGGCGGGGACACCGGGGAGCTGTTTTTT
CASSFGGDTGELFF
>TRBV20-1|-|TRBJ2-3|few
TGCAGTGCGTCGAGCGGCCTCACCACAGATACGCAGTATTTT
CSASSGLTTDTQYF
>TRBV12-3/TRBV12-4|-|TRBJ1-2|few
TGTGCCAGCAGTTTTGGGGACTACACCTTC
CASSFGDYTF
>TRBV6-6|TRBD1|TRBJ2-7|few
TGTGCCAGCAGCCGGACAGGGGAAAACGAGCAGTACTTC
CASSRTGENEQYF
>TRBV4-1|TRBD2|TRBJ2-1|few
TGCGCCAGCAGGTGGGCACTAGCGGGAGGGCCGAACTCCTACAATGAGCAGTTCTTC
CASRWALAGGPNSYNEQFF
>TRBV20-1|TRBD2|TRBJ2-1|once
TGCAGTGCTAGAGGTCGACTAGCGGGAGGGTCCTTCTACAATGAGCAGTTCTTC
CSARGRLAGGSFYNEQFF
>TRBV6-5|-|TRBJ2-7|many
TGTGCCAGCAGCCCGGGCCGCTACGAGCAGTACTTC
CASSPGRYEQYF
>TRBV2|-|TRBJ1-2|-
TGTGCCAGCAGTGCGGCGTGGGATGGCTACACCTTC
CASSAAWDGYTF
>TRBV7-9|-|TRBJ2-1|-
TGTGCCAGCAGCTTAGAAGTCTGGTACAATGAGCAGTTCTTC
CASSLEVWYNEQFF
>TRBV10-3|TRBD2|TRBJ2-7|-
TGTGCCATCAGTGTCTCGACTAGCGGGGTCTCCTACGAGCAGTACTTC
CAISVSTSGVSYEQYF
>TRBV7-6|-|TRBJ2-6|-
TGTGCCAGCAGATCTGGCCCGGCTTCCAACGTCCTGACTTTC
CASRSGPASNVLTF
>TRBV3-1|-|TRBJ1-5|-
TGTGCCAGCAGCCAAGAGCCGGTAAATCAGCCCCAGCATTTT
CASSQEPVNQPQHF
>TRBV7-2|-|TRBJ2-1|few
TGTGCCAGCAGACTGACAGTCCACGAGCAGTTCTTC
CASRLTVHEQFF
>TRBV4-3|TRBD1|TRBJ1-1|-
TGCGCCAGCAGCATAGGGACAGTTCCGAACACTGAAGCTTTCTTT
CASSIGTVPNTEAFF
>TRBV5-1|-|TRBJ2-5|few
TGCGCCAGCAGCTTTTCTGGCGGAGTGGAAGAGACCCAGTACTTC
CASSFSGGVEETQYF
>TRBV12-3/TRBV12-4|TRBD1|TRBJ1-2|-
TGTGCCAGCAGTTTCGACGGACAGGGTTCGGGGGGCTACACCTTC
CASSFDGQGSGGYTF
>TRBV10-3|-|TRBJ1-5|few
TGTGCCATCAGAGCACAGGGTGCCGTCAATCAGCCCCAGCATTTT
CAIRAQGAVNQPQHF
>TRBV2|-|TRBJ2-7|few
TGTGCCAGCAGCTCTGGGGGGCAGTACTTC
CASSSGGQYF
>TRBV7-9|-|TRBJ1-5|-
TGTGCCAGCAGCTTAGCGTCGTCCAATCAGCCCCAGCATTTT
CASSLASSNQPQHF